This T cell receptor beta chain was recovered during a study of T cells after posttransplantation cyclophosphamide. CDR3 length equals 15 residues. Germline V CDR1 and CDR2: SNHLY, FYNNEI. V shed 6 bases and J shed 0 bases, with 9 bases lying between them. Profiling relied on immunoSEQ multiplex PCR, and the TCRdb table lists in-frame clones only, not all of them. The specimen gives about 39,000 clones without singletons; the ten biggest hold more than 4.5%. Many counts were recorded for this clone. Its antigen is currently unknown. On the day of bone marrow donation, the related graft donor provided peripheral blood. General study results and limits: After PTCy, TRB diversity resembled that of CNI/methotrexate controls. TRB overlap between skin or GI tissue T cells and blood was limited.

The rearrangement links TRBV2 to TRBJ1-6, with D unclear. This clonotype was sampled from a woman aged 50 to 60 in good health and a related stem cell transplant donor. Sequenced: PBMCs. The CDR3: CASRPLSSYNSPLHF. The CDR3 nucleotides are TGTGCCAGCAGGCCATTGAGCTCCTATAATTCACCCCTCCACTTT. Looking up the rest from reference TRBV2 and TRBJ1-6 gives the full variable domain: EPEVTQTPSHQVTQMGQEVILRCVPISNHLYFYWYRQILGQKVEFLVSFYNNEISEKSEIFDDQFSVERPDGSNFTLKIRSTKLEDSAMYFCASRPLSSYNSPLHFGNGTRLTVT.